The sequence of this T cell receptor (beta chain) was determined in a study of CD8+ T cells in alopecia areata. The authors extracted RNA and reverse transcribed it into cDNA as the sequencing template. Some clones are missing from TCRdb's copy, which holds only in-frame ones; the method was immunoSEQ multiplex PCR. Of 98,000 or so clones detected, roughly two thirds appear once; the ten largest clones hold around 15%. Germline CDR1 SGHRS, CDR2 YFSETQ. The CDR3 runs to 13 residues. The V end lost 4 bases, the J end lost 5 bases, and 9 bases lay between the germline ends. Treatment specified: oral pan-JAK inhibitor, 5-10 mg twice daily.

Sequencing used CD8+ T cells sorted from blood, obtained at week 4, from a patient treated with tofacitinib. The rearrangement joins TRBV5-1 to TRBJ2-2; D is ambiguous. The sequence came from a human donor with alopecia areata. The CDR3 here is CASSRGRTGELFF. The CDR3 DNA reads as TGCGCCAGCAGCCGCGGCCGGACCGGGGAGCTGTTTTTT.